This TCR beta chain appears in the sequencing data of a study of identical twins. TCRdb fed the 5' RACE reads into MiXCR, producing one record per CDR3 protein. The sample includes hundreds of thousands of distinct CDR3 sequences, around an eighth seen only once; the top ten take 1.5% to 2%. V shed 1 base and J shed 8 bases, with 14 bases lying between them. Looked up from germline, CDR1 is MGHRA and CDR2 is YSYEKL. The CDR3 has 15 residues. As regards this clonotype: Its antigen remains unknown.

Study-level points and caveats: The conclusions drew on cross-sectional statistical analysis instead of tracking the same donors. The more abundant beta clonotypes in cord blood had fewer insertions, and memory repertoires did not show this.

These records were also assigned to another study, of yellow fever vaccine responses in identical twins.

Sequencing used PBMCs. This sequence originates from a woman between 18 and 29 years old in good health. The chain employs TRBV4-1 and TRBJ1-4; D uncertain. CDR3 region: CASSQVPGNFEKLFF. The CDR3 coding sequence is TGCGCCAGCAGCCAAGTCCCGGGGAATTTCGAAAAACTGTTTTTT.